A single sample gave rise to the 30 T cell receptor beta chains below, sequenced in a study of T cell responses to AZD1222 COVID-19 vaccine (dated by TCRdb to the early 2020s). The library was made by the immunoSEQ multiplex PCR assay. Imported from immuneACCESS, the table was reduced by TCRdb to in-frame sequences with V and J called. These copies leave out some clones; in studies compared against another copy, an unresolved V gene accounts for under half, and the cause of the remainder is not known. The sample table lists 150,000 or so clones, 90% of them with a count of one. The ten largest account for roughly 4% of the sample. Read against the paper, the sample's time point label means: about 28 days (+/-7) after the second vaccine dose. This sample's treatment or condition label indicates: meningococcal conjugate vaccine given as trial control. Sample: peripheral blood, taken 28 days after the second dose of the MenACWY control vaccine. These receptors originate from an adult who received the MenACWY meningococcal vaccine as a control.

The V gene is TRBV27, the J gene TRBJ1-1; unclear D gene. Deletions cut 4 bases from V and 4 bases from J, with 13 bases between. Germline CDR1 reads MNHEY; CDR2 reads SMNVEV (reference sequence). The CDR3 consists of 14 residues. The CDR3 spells CASSSPLRITEAFF. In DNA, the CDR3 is TGTGCCAGCAGTTCACCCCTCCGGATCACTGAAGCTTTCTTT.

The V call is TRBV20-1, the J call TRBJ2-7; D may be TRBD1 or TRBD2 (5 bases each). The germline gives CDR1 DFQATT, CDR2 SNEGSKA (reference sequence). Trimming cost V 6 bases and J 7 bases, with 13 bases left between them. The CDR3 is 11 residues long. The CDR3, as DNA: TGCAGTGCGCCCGGGGCCAGGGAGCAGTACTTC. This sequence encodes CSAPGAREQYF.

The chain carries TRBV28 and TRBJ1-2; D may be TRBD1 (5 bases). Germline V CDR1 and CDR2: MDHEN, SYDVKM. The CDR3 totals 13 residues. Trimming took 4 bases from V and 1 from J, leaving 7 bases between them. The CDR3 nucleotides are TGTGCCAGCAGTTGGGGACTTAACTATGGCTACACCTTC. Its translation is CASSWGLNYGYTF.

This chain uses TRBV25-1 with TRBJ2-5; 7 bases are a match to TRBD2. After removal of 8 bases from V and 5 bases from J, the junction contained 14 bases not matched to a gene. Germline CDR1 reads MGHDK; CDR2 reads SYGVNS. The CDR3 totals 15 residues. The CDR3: CASHGGEGHGETQYF. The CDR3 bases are TGTGCCAGCCATGGTGGGGAGGGGCATGGGGAGACCCAGTACTTC.

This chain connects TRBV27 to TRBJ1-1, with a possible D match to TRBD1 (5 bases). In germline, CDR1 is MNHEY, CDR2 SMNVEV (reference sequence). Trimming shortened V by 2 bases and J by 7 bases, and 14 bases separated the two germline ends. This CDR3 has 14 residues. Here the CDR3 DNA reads TGTGCCAGCAGTTTAGATATGGACACTATTGAAGCTTTCTTT. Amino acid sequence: CASSLDMDTIEAFF.

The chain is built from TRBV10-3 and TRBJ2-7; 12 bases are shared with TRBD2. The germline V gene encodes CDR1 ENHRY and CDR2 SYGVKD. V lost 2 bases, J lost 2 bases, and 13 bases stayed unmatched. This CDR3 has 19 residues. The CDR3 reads CAISEARPGLAGLAYEQYF. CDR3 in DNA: TGTGCCATCAGTGAGGCGAGACCGGGACTAGCGGGCCTAGCCTACGAGCAGTACTTC.

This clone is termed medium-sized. Here the CDR3 reads CSAGTYEQYF. Written as DNA, the CDR3 is TGCAGTGCCGGGACCTACGAGCAGTACTTC. J is TRBJ2-7 and V is TRBV20-1; a weak D match, TRBD2 (5 bases). This CDR3 is 10 amino acids long. The V and J ends lost 6 bases and 2 bases respectively, with 5 bases between them. Germline V gene lookup returns CDR1 DFQATT and CDR2 SNEGSKA (reference sequence).

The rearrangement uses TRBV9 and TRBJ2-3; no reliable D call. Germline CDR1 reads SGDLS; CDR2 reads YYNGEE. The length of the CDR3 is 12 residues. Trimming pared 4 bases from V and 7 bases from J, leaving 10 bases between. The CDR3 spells CASSPNGNTQYF. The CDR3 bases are TGTGCCAGCAGCCCCAACGGAAATACGCAGTATTTT.

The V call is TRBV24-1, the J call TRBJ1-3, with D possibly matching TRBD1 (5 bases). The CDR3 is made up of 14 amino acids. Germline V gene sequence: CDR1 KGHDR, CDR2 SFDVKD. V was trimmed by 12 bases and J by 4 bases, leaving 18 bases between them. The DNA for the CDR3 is TGTGCCGCTGCGTCGACAGCACCCGGAAACACCATATATTTT. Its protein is CAAASTAPGNTIYF.

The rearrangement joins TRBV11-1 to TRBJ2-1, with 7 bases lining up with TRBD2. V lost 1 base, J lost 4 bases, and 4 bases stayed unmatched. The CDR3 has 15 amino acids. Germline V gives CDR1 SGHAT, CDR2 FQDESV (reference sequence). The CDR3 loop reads CASSLGLAAYNEQFF. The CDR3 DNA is TGTGCCAGCAGCTTAGGGCTAGCGGCATACAATGAGCAGTTCTTC. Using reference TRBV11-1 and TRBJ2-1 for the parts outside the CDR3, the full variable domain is EAEVAQSPRYKITEKSQAVAFWCDPISGHATLYWYRQILGQGPELLVQFQDESVVDDSQLPKDRFSAERLKGVDSTLKIQPAELGDSAMYLCASSLGLAAYNEQFFGPGTRLTVL.

The CDR3 nucleotides are TGTGCCAGCACCACCCAGGGGCGGGGGGAGACCCAGTACTTC. Translated, it gives CASTTQGRGETQYF. The V call is TRBV28, the J call TRBJ2-5, with a possible D match to TRBD2 (7 bases). Germline CDR1 reads MDHEN; CDR2 reads SYDVKM. Trimming removed 7 bases from V and 5 bases from J, with 17 bases in between. CDR3 length equals 14 residues.

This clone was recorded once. The CDR3 DNA is TGTGCCAGCAGCCCGTCGGAGGGGGAGACCCAGTACTTC. Translation gives CASSPSEGETQYF. The chain links TRBV9 to TRBJ2-5; tentative D call: TRBD2 (6 bases). This CDR3 has 13 residues. CDR1 and CDR2 from the germline V gene are SGDLS and YYNGEE. V shed 4 bases and J shed 5 bases, with 12 bases lying between them.

The CDR3 region is CSVGQGGTYEQYF. CDR3 coding DNA: TGCAGCGTTGGGCAGGGTGGAACCTACGAGCAGTACTTC. The J gene is TRBJ2-7, the V gene TRBV29-1, with D perhaps matching TRBD1 (5 bases). Germline CDR1 SQVTM, CDR2 ANQGSEA. The V end lost 4 bases, the J end lost 2 bases, and 12 bases lay between the germline ends. This CDR3 has 13 amino acids.

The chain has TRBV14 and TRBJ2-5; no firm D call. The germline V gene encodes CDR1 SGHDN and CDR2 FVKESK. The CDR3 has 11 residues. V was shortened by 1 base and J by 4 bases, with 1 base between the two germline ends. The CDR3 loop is CASSQVETQYF. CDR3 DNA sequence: TGTGCCAGCAGCCAAGTAGAGACCCAGTACTTC.

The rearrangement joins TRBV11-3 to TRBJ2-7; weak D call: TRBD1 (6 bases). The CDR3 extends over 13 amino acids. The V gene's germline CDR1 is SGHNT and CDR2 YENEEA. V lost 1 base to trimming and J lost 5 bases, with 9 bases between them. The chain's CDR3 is CASSLGGQDEQYF. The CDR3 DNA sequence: TGTGCCAGCAGCTTAGGGGGGCAAGACGAGCAGTACTTC.

CDR3 coding DNA: TGTGCCAGTAGTATCAGGGACTCCTATAATTCACCCCTCCACTTT. This sequence encodes CASSIRDSYNSPLHF. The chain has TRBV19 and TRBJ1-6, with a tentative D call TRBD1 (5 bases). Germline values: CDR1 LNHDA, CDR2 SQIVND (reference sequence). V lost 3 bases and J 0 bases, leaving 6 bases between the germline ends. CDR3 length: 15 residues.

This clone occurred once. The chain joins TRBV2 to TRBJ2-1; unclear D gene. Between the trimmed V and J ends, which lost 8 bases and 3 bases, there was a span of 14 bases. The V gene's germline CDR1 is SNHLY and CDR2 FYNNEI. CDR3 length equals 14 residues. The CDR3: CASAPSGVYNEQFF. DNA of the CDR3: TGTGCCAGCGCTCCCAGTGGGGTCTACAATGAGCAGTTCTTC. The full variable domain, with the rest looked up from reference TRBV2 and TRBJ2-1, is EPEVTQTPSHQVTQMGQEVILRCVPISNHLYFYWYRQILGQKVEFLVSFYNNEISEKSEIFDDQFSVERPDGSNFTLKIRSTKLEDSAMYFCASAPSGVYNEQFFGPGTRLTVL.

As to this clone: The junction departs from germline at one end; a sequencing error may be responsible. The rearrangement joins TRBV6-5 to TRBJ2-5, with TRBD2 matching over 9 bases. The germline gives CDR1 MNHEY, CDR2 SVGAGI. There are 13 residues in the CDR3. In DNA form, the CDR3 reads TGTGCCAGCAGTTACTCTCTAGCGGGATTAATTCACTTC. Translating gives CASSYSLAGLIHF.

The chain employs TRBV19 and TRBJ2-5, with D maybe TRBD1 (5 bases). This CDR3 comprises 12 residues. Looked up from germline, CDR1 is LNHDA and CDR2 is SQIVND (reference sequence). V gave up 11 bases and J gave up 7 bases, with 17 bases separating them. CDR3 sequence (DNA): TGTGCCGGCAGGCTGGGGCTGGGGACCCAGTACTTC. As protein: CAGRLGLGTQYF. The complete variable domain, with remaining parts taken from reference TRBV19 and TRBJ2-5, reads DGGITQSPKYLFRKEGQNVTLSCEQNLNHDAMYWYRQDPGQGLRLIYYSQIVNDFQKGDIAEGYSVSREKKESFPLTVTSAQKNPTAFYLCAGRLGLGTQYFGPGTRLLVL.

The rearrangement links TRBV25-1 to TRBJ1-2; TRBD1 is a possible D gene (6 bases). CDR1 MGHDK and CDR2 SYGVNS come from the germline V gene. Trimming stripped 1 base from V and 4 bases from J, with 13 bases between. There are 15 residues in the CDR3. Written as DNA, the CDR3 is TGTGCCAGCAGTGAATCCCCTCCGGGGGCCTATGGCTACACCTTC. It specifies CASSESPPGAYGYTF.

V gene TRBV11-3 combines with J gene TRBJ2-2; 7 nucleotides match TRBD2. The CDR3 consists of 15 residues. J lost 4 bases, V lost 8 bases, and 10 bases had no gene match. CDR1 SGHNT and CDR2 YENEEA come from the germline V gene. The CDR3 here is CASDAGSGGTGELFF. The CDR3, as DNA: TGTGCCAGCGATGCCGGTTCGGGAGGCACCGGGGAGCTGTTTTTT.

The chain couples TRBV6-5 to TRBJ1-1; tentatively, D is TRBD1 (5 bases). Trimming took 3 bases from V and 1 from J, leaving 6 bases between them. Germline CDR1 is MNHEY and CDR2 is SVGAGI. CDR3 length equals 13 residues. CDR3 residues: CASSYTGNTEAFF. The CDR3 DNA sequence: TGTGCCAGCAGTTATACAGGGAACACTGAAGCTTTCTTT.

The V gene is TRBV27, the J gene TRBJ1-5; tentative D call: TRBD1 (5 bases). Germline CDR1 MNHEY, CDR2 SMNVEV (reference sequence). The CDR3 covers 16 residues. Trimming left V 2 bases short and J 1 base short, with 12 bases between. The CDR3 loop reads CASSLHQGRSNQPQHF. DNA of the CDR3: TGTGCCAGCAGTTTACACCAGGGTCGAAGCAATCAGCCCCAGCATTTT.

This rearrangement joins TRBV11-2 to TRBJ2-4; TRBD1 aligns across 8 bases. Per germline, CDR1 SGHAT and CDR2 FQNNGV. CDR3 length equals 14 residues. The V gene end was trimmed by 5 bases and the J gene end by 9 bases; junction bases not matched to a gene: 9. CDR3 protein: CASSPIPGQVIQYF. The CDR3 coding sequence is TGTGCCAGCAGCCCAATCCCGGGACAGGTCATTCAGTACTTC.

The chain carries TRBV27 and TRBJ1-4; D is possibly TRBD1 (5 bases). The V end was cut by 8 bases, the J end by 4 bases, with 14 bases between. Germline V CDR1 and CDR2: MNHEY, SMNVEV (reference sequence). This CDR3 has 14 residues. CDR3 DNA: TGTGCCAGCGGGGGGATAGGCTATAATGAAAAACTGTTTTTT. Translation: CASGGIGYNEKLFF.

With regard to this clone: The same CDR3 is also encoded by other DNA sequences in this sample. The CDR3, as DNA: TGTGCCAGCAGCTTGGGTCAAGGGCGCGAGCAGTACTTC. Translating it yields CASSLGQGREQYF. V and J are TRBV5-6 and TRBJ2-7; D remains unclear. The germline V and J ends were trimmed by 0 bases and 6 bases, with 10 bases remaining between them. CDR3 length equals 13 residues. Germline-derived CDR1 and CDR2 are SGHDT and YYEEEE.

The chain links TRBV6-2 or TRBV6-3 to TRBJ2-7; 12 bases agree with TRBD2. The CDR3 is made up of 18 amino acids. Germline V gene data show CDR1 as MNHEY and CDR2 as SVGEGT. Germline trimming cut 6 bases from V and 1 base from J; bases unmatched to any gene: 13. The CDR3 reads CASSQATSGSVGSYEQYF. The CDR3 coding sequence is TGTGCCAGCAGCCAGGCGACTAGCGGGAGCGTAGGGTCCTACGAGCAGTACTTC.

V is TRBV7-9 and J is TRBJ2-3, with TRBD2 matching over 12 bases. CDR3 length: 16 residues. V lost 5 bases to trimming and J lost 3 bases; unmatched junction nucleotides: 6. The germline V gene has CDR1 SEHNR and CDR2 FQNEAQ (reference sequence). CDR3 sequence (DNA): TGTGCCAGCAGCACCCGACTAGCGGGAGATACAGATACGCAGTATTTT. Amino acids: CASSTRLAGDTDTQYF.

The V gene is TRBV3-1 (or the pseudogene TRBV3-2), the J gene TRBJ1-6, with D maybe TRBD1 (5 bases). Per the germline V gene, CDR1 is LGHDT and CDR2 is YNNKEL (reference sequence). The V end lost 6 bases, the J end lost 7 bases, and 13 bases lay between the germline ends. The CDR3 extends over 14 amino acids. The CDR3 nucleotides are TGTGCCAGCAGTTACAGGACAAAAAATTCACCCCTCCACTTT. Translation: CASSYRTKNSPLHF.

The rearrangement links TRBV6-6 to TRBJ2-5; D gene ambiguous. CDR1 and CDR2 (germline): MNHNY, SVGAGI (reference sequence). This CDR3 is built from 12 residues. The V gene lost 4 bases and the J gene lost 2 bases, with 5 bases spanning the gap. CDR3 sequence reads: CASSSVQETQYF. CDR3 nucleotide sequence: TGTGCCAGCAGTTCGGTACAAGAGACCCAGTACTTC.